A single sample is the source of the 9 T cell receptor beta chains below, sequenced in a study of T cell changes during pregnancy in multiple sclerosis (dated by TCRdb to the late 2010s). Library prep was done by the immunoSEQ multiplex PCR assay. Imported from immuneACCESS, the table was reduced by TCRdb to in-frame sequences with V and J called. These copies leave out some clones; in studies compared against another copy, an unresolved V gene accounts for under half, and the cause of the remainder is not known. Within this sample are about 24,000 clones, with more than 75% of them counted one time only. The ten largest clones take up around 0.79% of the sample. The specimen was CD4+ T cells from peripheral blood mononuclear cells, collected in the first trimester of pregnancy. The source is a female donor in good health, enrolled as a control in a pregnancy study.

The rearrangement links TRBV5-1 to TRBJ2-1, with no clear D. Germline CDR1 reads SGHRS; CDR2 reads YFSETQ. The CDR3 length is 14 residues. Trimming removed 1 base at V and 10 bases at J, with 15 bases between. CDR3 sequence: CASSLSRYPVEQFF. CDR3 sequence (DNA): TGCGCCAGCAGCTTGAGCAGGTACCCTGTGGAGCAGTTCTTC.

V usage is TRBV29-1 and J usage is TRBJ2-3; 7 nucleotides line up with TRBD1. CDR1 and CDR2 (germline): SQVTM, ANQGSEA. The CDR3 has 13 amino acids. Unmatched junction bases numbered 4, after V lost 7 bases and J lost 0 bases. The CDR3 coding sequence is TGCAGCGCGGAGACAGGGAGCACAGATACGCAGTATTTT. This sequence encodes CSAETGSTDTQYF.

The chain is built from TRBV2 and TRBJ2-2; TRBD1 matches at 8 bases. V trimming: 10 bases; J trimming: 5 bases; junction bases outside the gene matches: 12. The CDR3 is 15 residues long. Germline loops: CDR1 SNHLY, CDR2 FYNNEI. This CDR3 reads CAIPRDRMFTGELFF. DNA of the CDR3: TGTGCCATACCTAGGGACAGGATGTTTACCGGGGAGCTGTTTTTT.

This clone has only a few counts. The V call is TRBV6-1, the J call TRBJ1-1; perhaps TRBD1 as D (5 bases). V was shortened by 9 bases and J by 1 base, with 18 bases between the two germline ends. CDR3 length equals 15 residues. The germline V gene encodes CDR1 MNHNS and CDR2 SASEGT. For the CDR3, the DNA is TGTGCCAGTGGTCCCCTCACAAGGGGGAACACTGAAGCTTTCTTT. Encoded protein: CASGPLTRGNTEAFF.

This chain joins TRBV5-1 and TRBJ2-1, with 8 bases fitting TRBD2. The CDR3 has 13 residues. Germline trimming cut 4 bases from V and 12 bases from J; bases unmatched to any gene: 9. Germline CDR1 and CDR2: SGHRS and YFSETQ. The CDR3 DNA sequence: TGCGCCAGCAGCCTCTCACGGGGGGGGTTGCAGTTCTTC. Amino acids: CASSLSRGGLQFF.

This clone was counted only a few times. The gene calls are TRBV5-6 and TRBJ2-3; TRBD1 matches at 9 bases. Germline V gene data show CDR1 as SGHDT and CDR2 as YYEEEE. The junction had 7 bases not matched to a gene; V was cut back by 7 bases and J by 7 bases. CDR3 size: 13 residues. CDR3 residues: CASARDRANTQYF. The CDR3 DNA reads TGTGCCAGCGCGCGGGACAGGGCAAATACGCAGTATTTT.

This rearrangement joins TRBV7-2 to TRBJ2-7; 7 bases are a match to TRBD1. Germline V CDR1 and CDR2: SGHTA, FQGNSA. There are 15 residues in the CDR3. With V trimmed by 1 base and J by 4 bases, 7 bases remained unmatched. Written as DNA, the CDR3 is TGTGCCAGCAGCTTAGGGGAAGGGGGCGTTTACGAGCAGTACTTC. It is translated as CASSLGEGGVYEQYF.

This clone has a handful of counts. The genes are TRBV2 and TRBJ1-3; no clear D. The V gene lost 2 bases and the J gene lost 4 bases, with 9 bases spanning the gap. CDR3 length: 14 residues. Germline CDR1 and CDR2: SNHLY and FYNNEI. The CDR3 coding sequence is TGTGCCAGCAGTGAAAATCCCGGGGGAAACACCATATATTTT. Protein sequence: CASSENPGGNTIYF.

The V gene is TRBV6-4, the J gene TRBJ1-2; 8 nucleotides align to TRBD1. In germline, CDR1 is MRHNA, CDR2 SNTAGT. V gave up 5 bases and J gave up 0 bases; unmatched junction bases: 8. CDR3 length: 16 amino acids. The CDR3 spells CASSRTGSPTNYGYTF. For the CDR3, the DNA is TGTGCCAGCAGTCGGACAGGGTCCCCTACTAACTATGGCTACACCTTC.